These 30 T cell receptor beta chains were all obtained from the same sample, sequenced in a study of blood T cell repertoires in COVID-19. TCRdb's copy holds only in-frame clones and misses some; the assay was immunoSEQ multiplex PCR. The table records 300,000 to 400,000 clones, around 82% of them present only once. The sample consisted of peripheral blood. These receptors came from a man younger than 40 with active or convalescent COVID-19.

V is TRBV28 and J is TRBJ1-1; tentative D call: TRBD1 (5 bases). CDR3 size: 15 residues. The germline CDR1 and CDR2 sequences are MDHEN and SYDVKM. V was cut by 4 bases and J by 5 bases, with 17 bases left in between. The CDR3 reads CASSSTAGDHTEAFF. In DNA, the CDR3 is TGTGCCAGCAGTTCAACAGCGGGGGATCATACTGAAGCTTTCTTT.

This chain's CDR3 is CASRTGQQNTEAFF. CDR3 coding DNA: TGCGCCAGCAGGACGGGACAGCAGAACACTGAAGCTTTCTTT. The rearrangement links TRBV5-1 to TRBJ1-1, with TRBD1 identical over 7 bases. Trimming cost V 5 bases and J 1 base; bases outside gene matches: 5. CDR1 SGHRS and CDR2 YFSETQ come from the germline V gene. The CDR3 consists of 14 residues.

The genes are TRBV7-2 and TRBJ2-7, with 7 bases fitting TRBD1. J lost 1 base, V lost 5 bases, and 11 bases had no gene match. The CDR3 covers 16 residues. Germline V gene lookup returns CDR1 SGHTA and CDR2 FQGNSA. The CDR3 loop is CASSEGGGHTSYEQYF. CDR3 nucleotides: TGTGCCAGCAGCGAAGGGGGCGGTCATACTTCCTACGAGCAGTACTTC.

The rearrangement joins TRBV7-3 to TRBJ2-7; D possibly corresponds to TRBD2 (6 bases). The germline gives CDR1 SGHTA, CDR2 FQGTGA. The CDR3 extends over 16 amino acids. Trimming took off 1 base at V and 3 bases at J, with 16 bases between the two ends. CDR3 region: CASSLSGGISNYEQYF. CDR3 sequence (DNA): TGTGCCAGCAGCTTAAGTGGCGGGATCTCAAACTACGAGCAGTACTTC.

J is TRBJ2-5 and V is TRBV3-1 (or the pseudogene TRBV3-2), with D perhaps TRBD1 (5 bases). Trimming cost V 0 bases and J 5 bases, with 22 bases left between them. Germline loops: CDR1 LGHDT, CDR2 YNNKEL (reference sequence). The CDR3 contains 18 residues. The CDR3: CASSQDPTGDLGQETQYF. CDR3 in DNA: TGTGCCAGCAGCCAAGACCCCACAGGAGACCTAGGTCAGGAGACCCAGTACTTC.

The chain carries TRBV7-2 and TRBJ1-6; TRBD1 agrees at 7 bases. Losses at the gene ends were 10 bases for V and 7 bases for J; bases not matched to a gene: 7. Germline lookup yields CDR1 SGHTA and CDR2 FQGNSA. The CDR3 spans 13 residues. Written as DNA, the CDR3 is TGTGCCATGGGGACAGCCCCGAATTCACCCCTCCACTTT. Its protein product is CAMGTAPNSPLHF. The entire variable domain, with the rest obtained from reference TRBV7-2 and TRBJ1-6, is as follows: GAGVSQSPSNKVTEKGKDVELRCDPISGHTALYWYRQSLGQGLEFLIYFQGNSAPDKSGLPSDRFSAERTGGSVSTLTIQRTQQEDSAVYLCAMGTAPNSPLHFGNGTRLTVT.

V gene TRBV5-4 combines with J gene TRBJ2-7, with D maybe TRBD1 (7 bases). The CDR3 is 15 amino acids. Germline CDR1 reads SGHNT; CDR2 reads YYREEE (reference sequence). The V end was cut by 2 bases, the J end by 1 base, with 13 bases between. The CDR3 bases are TGTGCCAGCAGCTTAGGAGGGGGCAGGTCCTACGAGCAGTACTTC. Its translation: CASSLGGGRSYEQYF.

The chain recombines TRBV6-2 or TRBV6-3 with TRBJ1-6; D not resolved. CDR1 and CDR2 from the germline V gene are MNHEY and SVGEGT. V lost 5 bases, J lost 9 bases, and 8 bases lay in between. The CDR3 contains 12 residues. The CDR3 sequence is CASSKARSPLHF. CDR3 coding DNA: TGTGCCAGCAGTAAAGCCCGTTCACCCCTCCACTTT.

The genes are TRBV29-1 and TRBJ2-3, with D hard to call. Germline CDR1 and CDR2: SQVTM and ANQGSEA. V lost 3 bases and J lost 8, with 9 bases in between. The CDR3 sequence is 11 residues long. The CDR3 spells CSVDTGPTQYF. The CDR3 coding sequence is TGCAGCGTTGACACGGGTCCTACGCAGTATTTT.

The chain links TRBV28 to TRBJ1-4; D is unresolved. Germline CDR1 is MDHEN and CDR2 is SYDVKM. Trimming cost V 8 bases and J 10 bases, with 17 bases left between them. The CDR3 totals 13 residues. The CDR3 nucleotides read TGTGCCAGCGGCGACATACAAGCCGTAAAACTGTTTTTT. It yields the protein CASGDIQAVKLFF.

The rearrangement uses TRBV4-1 and TRBJ1-1; possible D gene TRBD1, 6 bases. The germline gives CDR1 MGHRA, CDR2 YSYEKL. The CDR3 is made up of 16 amino acids. V was trimmed by 3 bases and J by 0 bases, leaving 14 bases between them. The CDR3 protein is CASSQMGTSMNTEAFF. The CDR3 region has the DNA TGCGCCAGCAGCCAGATGGGGACATCCATGAACACTGAAGCTTTCTTT.

This clone was recorded once. V is TRBV5-1 and J is TRBJ2-1, with 7 positions matching TRBD2. Germline loops: CDR1 SGHRS, CDR2 YFSETQ. The CDR3 is 16 residues long. V gave up 3 bases and J gave up 9 bases; unmatched junction bases: 15. For the CDR3, the DNA is TGCGCCAGCAGCTCTAAGCGGGATGAGCATGCGACTGAGCAGTTCTTC. Translation: CASSSKRDEHATEQFF.

The chain uses TRBV7-9 and TRBJ2-7; tentative D call: TRBD1 (7 bases). Germline CDR1 is SEHNR and CDR2 is FQNEAQ (reference sequence). The ends were cut back, 5 bases at V and 4 bases at J, with 18 bases in the middle. This CDR3 spans 15 amino acids. Written as DNA, the CDR3 is TGTGCCAGCAGCACAGTACAGGGGAGGCCTTACGAGCAGTACTTC. Translation gives CASSTVQGRPYEQYF.

This clone was counted a single time. The CDR3 sequence: CASSQEVAGASGGNEQFF. CDR3 nucleotides: TGTGCCAGCAGCCAAGAGGTAGCGGGGGCCTCAGGGGGCAATGAGCAGTTCTTC. The chain is built from TRBV4-2 and TRBJ2-1, with 9 bases that match TRBD2. Unmatched junction bases numbered 12, after V lost 0 bases and J lost 6 bases. The CDR3 spans 18 residues. Germline CDR1 and CDR2: LGHNA and YNFKEQ.

This chain uses TRBV6-5 with TRBJ1-4; D might be TRBD1 (5 bases). V lost 0 bases, J lost 8 bases, and 16 bases lay in between. This CDR3 region has 16 residues. Germline V gene lookup returns CDR1 MNHEY and CDR2 SVGAGI. This chain's CDR3 is CASSYSAPGEGEKLFF. The CDR3 nucleotides read TGTGCCAGCAGTTACTCAGCGCCGGGGGAAGGGGAAAAACTGTTTTTT.

The chain employs TRBV4-2 and TRBJ2-3; 12 bases match TRBD2. This CDR3 comprises 19 residues. CDR1 LGHNA and CDR2 YNFKEQ come from the germline V gene. V lost 2 bases to trimming and J lost 1 base; unmatched junction nucleotides: 10. The CDR3 bases are TGTGCCAGCAGCCAAACGACTAGCGGGGGCCCTGAGGGCACAGATACGCAGTATTTT. Its translation is CASSQTTSGGPEGTDTQYF.

The rearrangement joins TRBV7-8 to TRBJ2-1, with a tentative D call TRBD1 (5 bases). The CDR3 spans 16 residues. Germline V gene data show CDR1 as SGHVS and CDR2 as FQNEAQ. Trimming took 0 bases from V and 7 from J, leaving 16 bases between them. The CDR3 nucleotides read TGTGCCAGCAGCTTAGCTTACAGGACCTCTGGAAATGAGCAGTTCTTC. Its protein product is CASSLAYRTSGNEQFF. Full variable domain (missing parts from reference TRBV7-8 and TRBJ2-1): GAGVSQSPRYKVAKRGQDVALRCDPISGHVSLFWYQQALGQGPEFLTYFQNEAQLDKSGLPSDRFFAERPEGSVSTLKIQRTQQEDSAVYLCASSLAYRTSGNEQFFGPGTRLTVL.

This sequence joins TRBV28 and TRBJ2-7, with 11 positions matching TRBD2. There are 17 residues in the CDR3. The germline V gene encodes CDR1 MDHEN and CDR2 SYDVKM. Trimming took 10 bases from V and 2 from J; bases not matched to a gene: 16. Here the CDR3 reads CATSKGTSGYPTYEQYF. In DNA, the CDR3 is TGTGCCACTTCGAAGGGGACTAGCGGTTATCCAACCTACGAGCAGTACTTC.

The chain links TRBV9 to TRBJ2-1, with unresolved D. V lost 4 bases and J lost 0, with 8 bases in between. Germline V gene data show CDR1 as SGDLS and CDR2 as YYNGEE. The CDR3 is 14 amino acids. CDR3 residues: CASSPGTSYNEQFF. The CDR3 bases are TGTGCCAGCAGCCCGGGTACCTCCTACAATGAGCAGTTCTTC.

CDR3 loop: CASSPSGGGDEAFF. CDR3 in DNA: TGTGCCAGCAGCCCTTCAGGGGGCGGCGATGAAGCTTTCTTT. This sequence joins TRBV4-2 and TRBJ1-1, with TRBD1 identical over 8 bases. The CDR3 contains 14 residues. V shed 4 bases and J 7 bases; nucleotides not matched to a gene: 8. Germline CDR1 reads LGHNA; CDR2 reads YNFKEQ.

The count of this clone is one. This chain connects TRBV11-3 to TRBJ1-2; D perhaps matches TRBD1 (6 bases). The CDR3 consists of 14 residues. The germline V gene has CDR1 SGHNT and CDR2 YENEEA. Trimming left V 11 bases short and J 4 bases short, with 20 bases between. This CDR3 reads CARRRGGASYGYTF. The CDR3 DNA follows: TGTGCCCGCCGCCGGGGGGGGGCCAGCTATGGCTACACCTTC.

CDR3 residues: CATKPSGTSGMSQETQYF. DNA of the CDR3: TGTGCCACCAAGCCCTCAGGGACTAGCGGGATGTCCCAAGAGACCCAGTACTTC. The V call is TRBV25-1, the J call TRBJ2-5; 13 bases are shared with TRBD2. CDR1 is MGHDK, CDR2 SYGVNS, per germline. CDR3 length: 18 residues. With 10 bases clipped from V and 1 base from J, the junction kept 15 bases outside the gene matches.

The V call is TRBV11-3, the J call TRBJ2-1, with D maybe TRBD2 (5 bases). The V end lost 5 bases, the J end lost 4 bases, and 15 bases lay between the germline ends. The CDR3 extends over 15 amino acids. The V gene's germline CDR1 is SGHNT and CDR2 YENEEA. In DNA, the CDR3 is TGTGCCAGCAGCACTACTGGGAGCGCTTACAATGAGCAGTTCTTC. Protein sequence: CASSTTGSAYNEQFF.

This clone came up a few times. The rearrangement joins TRBV6-2 or TRBV6-3 to TRBJ2-5; D gene ambiguous. This CDR3 spans 16 amino acids. V shed 0 bases and J shed 5 bases, with 16 bases lying between them. Germline V lookup: CDR1 MNHEY, CDR2 SVGEGT. CDR3 coding DNA: TGTGCCAGCAGTTACTCCACCAGAGGCCCCTGGGAGACCCAGTACTTC. Its protein is CASSYSTRGPWETQYF.

The chain uses TRBV11-2 and TRBJ2-7, with a tentative D call TRBD2 (5 bases). The germline V gene encodes CDR1 SGHAT and CDR2 FQNNGV. This CDR3 comprises 14 residues. The V end lost 1 base, the J end lost 0 bases, and 7 bases lay between the germline ends. The CDR3 DNA sequence: TGTGCCAGCAGCTTAGCTGGGAGCTCCTACGAGCAGTACTTC. This codes for CASSLAGSSYEQYF.

For the CDR3, the DNA is TGTGCCAGCAGTTACTCGAATCAACCGGGTACCTACGAGCAGTACTTC. Translated: CASSYSNQPGTYEQYF. This chain uses TRBV6-5 with TRBJ2-7; D call uncertain. Germline V gene data show CDR1 as MNHEY and CDR2 as SVGAGI. V was trimmed by 0 bases and J by 2 bases, leaving 14 bases between them. CDR3 length equals 16 residues.

This sequence joins TRBV4-2 and TRBJ2-1; 10 nucleotides agree with TRBD1. CDR3 size: 16 residues. Unmatched junction bases numbered 4, after V lost 1 base and J lost 4 bases. Germline assignment: CDR1 LGHNA and CDR2 YNFKEQ. The CDR3 here is CASSQGQGAFYNEQFF. The CDR3 DNA reads as TGTGCCAGCAGCCAAGGACAGGGGGCTTTTTACAATGAGCAGTTCTTC.

The chain links TRBV28 to TRBJ1-3, with 7 bases fitting TRBD1. The trim removed 5 bases at V and 5 bases at J, leaving 3 bases unmatched. This CDR3 is 13 amino acids long. The germline gives CDR1 MDHEN, CDR2 SYDVKM. CDR3 protein: CASSPGQRNTIYF. As DNA, the CDR3 is TGTGCCAGCAGTCCGGGACAGCGAAACACCATATATTTT.

This clone occurred once. The chain employs TRBV5-1 and TRBJ1-1, with D perhaps matching TRBD1 (5 bases). Trimming removed 0 bases from V and 1 base from J, with 13 bases in between. Germline CDR1 reads SGHRS; CDR2 reads YFSETQ. The CDR3 totals 16 residues. The CDR3: CASSLGMGQKNTEAFF. The CDR3 DNA is TGCGCCAGCAGCTTGGGGATGGGGCAGAAGAACACTGAAGCTTTCTTT.

The chain couples TRBV5-4 to TRBJ1-2, with D possibly TRBD1 on 6 matching bases. Germline V CDR1 and CDR2: SGHNT, YYREEE (reference sequence). With 3 bases removed from V and 4 bases from J, the gap between germline ends came to 13 bases. This CDR3 contains 14 residues. DNA for the CDR3: TGTGCCAGCAGCTCTCTGAGGGGGGGCTATGGCTACACCTTC. As protein: CASSSLRGGYGYTF.